The rows below give T cell receptor beta chains drawn from one sample of a study of blood T cell repertoires in COVID-19. Assay: immunoSEQ multiplex PCR; the TCRdb copy retains only in-frame clones and omits some. The repertoire holds 250,000 to 300,000 clones, with about 85% as singletons. Sequencing input: peripheral blood. The receptor set was obtained from a man aged 18 to 29 with active or convalescent COVID-19. The CDR3 runs from the conserved cysteine through the conserved F or W. The order of the fields is V gene, D gene, CDR3 protein. The D gene is left open where the match is weak.

>TRBV6-6|TRBD1
CASSNRQGLNSPLHF
>TRBV5-6|-
CASSLPGQSRRSEAFF
>TRBV30|-
CAWSKGGSTDTQYF
>TRBV27|TRBD1
CASRKNRSGQGGNTIYF
>TRBV5-4|-
CASSIAGNNQPQHF
>TRBV24-1|-
CATQAATSGSGNTIYF
>TRBV11-2|TRBD1
CASSSTGRETQYF
>TRBV2|-
CASSESGLASYGYTF
>TRBV27|TRBD1
CASRTGTGIKQFF
>TRBV11-3|-
CASSLEVGATTRSYEQYF
>TRBV28|TRBD1
CASSPPRGTGVGYTF
>TRBV6-5|TRBD1
CASSYSGQGDYGYTF
>TRBV27|TRBD2
CASSPPPLAGLSSGANVLTF
>TRBV2|TRBD1
CASSRLDRVNGYGYTF
>TRBV6-5|TRBD1
CASSPPTGAEQYF
>TRBV5-4|TRBD1
CASSLVDREETQYF
>TRBV27|-
CASSPTYSNEKLFF
>TRBV5-4|TRBD2
CASSALSGGAHGELFF
>TRBV6-5|-
CASRSPRLPYNEQFF
>TRBV19|-
CASSLGGRSRDEQYF
>TRBV19|TRBD2
CASSIGLAGLETQYF